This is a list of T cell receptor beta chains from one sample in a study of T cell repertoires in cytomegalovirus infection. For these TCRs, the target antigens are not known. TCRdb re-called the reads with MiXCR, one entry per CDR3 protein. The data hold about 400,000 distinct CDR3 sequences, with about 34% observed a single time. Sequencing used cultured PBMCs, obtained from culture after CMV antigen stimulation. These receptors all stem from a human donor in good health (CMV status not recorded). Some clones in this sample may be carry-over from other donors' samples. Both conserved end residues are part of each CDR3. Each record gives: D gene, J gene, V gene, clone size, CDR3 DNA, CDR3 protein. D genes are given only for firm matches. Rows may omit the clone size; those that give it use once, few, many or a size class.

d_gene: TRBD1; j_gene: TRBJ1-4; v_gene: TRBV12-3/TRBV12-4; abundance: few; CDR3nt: TGTGCCAGCAGCCTCATGGGAGGGGGCGATGAAAAACTGTTTTTT; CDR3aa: CASSLMGGGDEKLFF
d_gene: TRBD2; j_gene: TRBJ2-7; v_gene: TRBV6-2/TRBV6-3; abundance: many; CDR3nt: TGTGCCAGCACCCCGAGTGGACTAGCGGGACCACCCGCCTACGAGCAGTACTTC; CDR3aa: CASTPSGLAGPPAYEQYF
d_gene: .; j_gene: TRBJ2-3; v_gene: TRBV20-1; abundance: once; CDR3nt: TGCAGTGCTTCCATTTCGGGAAACACAGATACGCAGTATTTT; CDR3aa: CSASISGNTDTQYF
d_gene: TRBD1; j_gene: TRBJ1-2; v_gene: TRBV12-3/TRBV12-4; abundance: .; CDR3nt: TGTGCCAGCAGGGAAAAGACAGGGGTCAGCTATGGCTACACCTTC; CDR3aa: CASREKTGVSYGYTF
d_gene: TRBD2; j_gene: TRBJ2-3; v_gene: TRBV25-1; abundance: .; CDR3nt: TGTGCCAGCAGTGAATGGGCTAGCGGGAGCAGATCAGATACGCAGTATTTT; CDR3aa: CASSEWASGSRSDTQYF
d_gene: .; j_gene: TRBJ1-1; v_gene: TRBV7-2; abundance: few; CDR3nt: TGTGCCAGCAGCTTAAATCCACAGGGCGCCACTGAAGCTTTCTTT; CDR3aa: CASSLNPQGATEAFF
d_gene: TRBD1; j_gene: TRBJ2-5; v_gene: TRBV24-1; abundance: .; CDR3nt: TGTGCCACCAGTGATCGGGACAGGGGGAAGCAGACCCAGTACTTC; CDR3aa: CATSDRDRGKQTQYF
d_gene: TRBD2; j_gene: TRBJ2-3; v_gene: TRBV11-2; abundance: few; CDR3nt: TGTGCCAGCAGCTCTACTAGCGGGAGCCCAGATACGCAGTATTTT; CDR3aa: CASSSTSGSPDTQYF
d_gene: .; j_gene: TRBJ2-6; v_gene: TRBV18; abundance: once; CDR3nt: TGTGCCAGCTCGCCCGGGGGCGAGTCTGGGGCCAACGTCCTGACTTTC; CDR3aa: CASSPGGESGANVLTF
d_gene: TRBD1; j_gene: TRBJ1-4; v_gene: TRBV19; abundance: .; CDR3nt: TGTGCCAGTAGTAGAGGGACAGAAGTATGTGAAAAACTGTTTTTT; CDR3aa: CASSRGTEVCEKLFF
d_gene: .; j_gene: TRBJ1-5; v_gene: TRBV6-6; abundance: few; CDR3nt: TGTGCCAGCAGTCCTACTCGGGGCCTCAATCAGCCCCAGCATTTT; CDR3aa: CASSPTRGLNQPQHF
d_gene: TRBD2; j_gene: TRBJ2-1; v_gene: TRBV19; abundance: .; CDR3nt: TGTGCCACCAGAAACGTGGGGACTAGCGAGAACAATGAGCAGTTCTTC; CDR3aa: CATRNVGTSENNEQFF
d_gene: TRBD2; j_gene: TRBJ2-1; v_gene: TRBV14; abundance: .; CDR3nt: TGTGCCAGCAGCCACCTGGCAGGACTAGCGGGAGGTACTTACAATGAGCAGTTCTTC; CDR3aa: CASSHLAGLAGGTYNEQFF
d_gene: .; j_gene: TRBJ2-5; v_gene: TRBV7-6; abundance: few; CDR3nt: TGTGCCAGCAGCTTTCAATATAGGTCGGGACGGAGAAAGGAGACCCAGTACTTC; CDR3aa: CASSFQYRSGRRKETQYF
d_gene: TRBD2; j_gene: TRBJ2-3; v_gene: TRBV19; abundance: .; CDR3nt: TGTGCCAGTTCGACTAGCCTACAGGATACGCAGTATTTT; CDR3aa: CASSTSLQDTQYF
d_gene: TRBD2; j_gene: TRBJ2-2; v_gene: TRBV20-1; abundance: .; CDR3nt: TGCAGTGCCCCGGGACTAGCGGGAGGGCAGGGCACCGGGGAGCTGTTTTTT; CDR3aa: CSAPGLAGGQGTGELFF
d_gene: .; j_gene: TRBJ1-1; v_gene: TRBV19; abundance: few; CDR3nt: TGTGCCAGTAGTATTTCGGATACTGAAGCTTTCTTT; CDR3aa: CASSISDTEAFF
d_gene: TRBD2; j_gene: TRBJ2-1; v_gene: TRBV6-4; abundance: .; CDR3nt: TGTGCCAGCAGTGTTGGAGCGGGAGAGACGTCCAATGAGCAGTTCTTC; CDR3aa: CASSVGAGETSNEQFF
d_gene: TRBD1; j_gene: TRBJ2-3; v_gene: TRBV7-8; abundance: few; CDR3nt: TGTGCCAGCAGCTTAGCCCGGGACAGGGTGGGTTCAGATACGCAGTATTTT; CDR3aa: CASSLARDRVGSDTQYF
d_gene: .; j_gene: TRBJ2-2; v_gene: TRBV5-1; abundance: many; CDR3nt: TGCGCCAGCAGCTCGGGACACACGAACACCGGGGAGCTGTTTTTT; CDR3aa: CASSSGHTNTGELFF
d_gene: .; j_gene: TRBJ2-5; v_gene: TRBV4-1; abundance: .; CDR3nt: TGCGCCAGCAGCCAAGTCCGACAAGAGACCCAGTACTTC; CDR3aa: CASSQVRQETQYF
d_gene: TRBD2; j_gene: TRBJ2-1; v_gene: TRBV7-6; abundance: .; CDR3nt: TGTGCCAGCAGCTTACAGCGGGAGCGTGAGCAGTTCTTC; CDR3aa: CASSLQREREQFF
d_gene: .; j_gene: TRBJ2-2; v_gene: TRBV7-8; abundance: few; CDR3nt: TGTGCCAGCAGCTTAGATCATTGGACTGACACCGGGGAGCTGTTTTTT; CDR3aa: CASSLDHWTDTGELFF
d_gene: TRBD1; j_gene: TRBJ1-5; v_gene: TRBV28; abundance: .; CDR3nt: TGTGCCAGCAGTTTCCGACAGGGAATCAATCAGCCCCAGCATTTT; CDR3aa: CASSFRQGINQPQHF
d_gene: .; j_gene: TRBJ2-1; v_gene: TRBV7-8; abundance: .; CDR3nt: TGTGCCAGCAGCGCACGCAAGTTCTTC; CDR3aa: CASSARKFF
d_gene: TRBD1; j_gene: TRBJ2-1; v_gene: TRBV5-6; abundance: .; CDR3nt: TGTGCCAGCAGCACGCGGTACCGGGACAGGGCGGTCAATGAGCAGTTCTTC; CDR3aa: CASSTRYRDRAVNEQFF
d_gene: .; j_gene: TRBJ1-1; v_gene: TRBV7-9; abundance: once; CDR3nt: TGTGCCAGCAGCCGACCCCTTTTGACAGAGAACACTGAAGCTTTCTTT; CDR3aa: CASSRPLLTENTEAFF
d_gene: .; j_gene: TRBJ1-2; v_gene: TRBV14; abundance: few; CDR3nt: TGTGCCAGCAGCCAAGAAGGCAGCACCTACACCTTC; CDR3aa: CASSQEGSTYTF
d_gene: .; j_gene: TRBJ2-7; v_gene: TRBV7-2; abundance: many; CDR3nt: TGTGCCAGCAGCCCGCACCGGGGCAGAACCGAGCAGTACTTC; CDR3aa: CASSPHRGRTEQYF
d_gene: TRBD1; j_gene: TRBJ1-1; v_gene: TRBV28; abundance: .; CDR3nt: TGTGCCAGCAGGACCCCGGGACAGGTGGGCACTGAAGCTTTCTTT; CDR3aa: CASRTPGQVGTEAFF
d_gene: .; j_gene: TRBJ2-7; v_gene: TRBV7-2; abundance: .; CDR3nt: TGTGCCAGCAGTACCCCCCAAGCAGCACTGAGCTCCTACGAGCAGTACTTC; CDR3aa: CASSTPQAALSSYEQYF
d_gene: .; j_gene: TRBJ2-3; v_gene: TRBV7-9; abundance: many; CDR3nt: TGTGCCAGCAGCCAGGTTGGCGGGGGCTACACAGATACGCAGTATTTT; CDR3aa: CASSQVGGGYTDTQYF
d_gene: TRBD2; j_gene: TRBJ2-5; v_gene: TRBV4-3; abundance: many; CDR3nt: TGCGCCAGCAGCCAACTAGCGGGAGTCGGAGAGACCCAGTACTTC; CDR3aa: CASSQLAGVGETQYF
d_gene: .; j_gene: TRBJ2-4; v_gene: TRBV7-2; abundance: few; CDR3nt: TGTGCCAGCACCGGCAGGGGGGGCAAAAACATTCAGTACTTC; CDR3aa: CASTGRGGKNIQYF
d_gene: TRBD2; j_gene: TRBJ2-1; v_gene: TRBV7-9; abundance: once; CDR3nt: TGTGCCAGCAGCTTAGCGCCGGGACTAGGGCATGAGCAGTTCTTC; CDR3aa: CASSLAPGLGHEQFF
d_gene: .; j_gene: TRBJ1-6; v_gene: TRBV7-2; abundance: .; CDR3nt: TGTGCCAGCAGCTTAGTGCAGGGGCTGAATTCACCCCTCCACTTT; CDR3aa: CASSLVQGLNSPLHF
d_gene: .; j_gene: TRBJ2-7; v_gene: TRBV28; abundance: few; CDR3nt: TGTGCCAGCAGCCTAGGACGGCCCCACGAGCAGTACTTC; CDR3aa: CASSLGRPHEQYF
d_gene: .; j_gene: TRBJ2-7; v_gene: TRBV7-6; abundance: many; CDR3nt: TGTGCCAGCAGCTTAGGGGAAAACTACGAGCAGTACTTC; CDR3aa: CASSLGENYEQYF
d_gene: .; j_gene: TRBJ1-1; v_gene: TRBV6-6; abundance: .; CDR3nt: TGTGCCAGCAGTTCTACTAGGCACCTGAGCACTGAAGCTTTCTTT; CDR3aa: CASSSTRHLSTEAFF
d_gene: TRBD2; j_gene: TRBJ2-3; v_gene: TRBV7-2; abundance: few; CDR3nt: TGTGCCAGCAGCTTAGTCCTAGCGGGAACCCAACCCTCCGGCGATACGCAGTATTTT; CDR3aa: CASSLVLAGTQPSGDTQYF
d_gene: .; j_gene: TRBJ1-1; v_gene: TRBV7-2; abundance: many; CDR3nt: TGTGCCAGCAGCTTAGATCCTTCGGGGCCTGAAGCTTTCTTT; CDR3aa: CASSLDPSGPEAFF
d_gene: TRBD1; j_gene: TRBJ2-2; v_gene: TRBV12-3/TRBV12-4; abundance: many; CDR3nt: TGTGCCAGCAATTACCCGCAGGGGGCGAACACCGGGGAGCTGTTTTTT; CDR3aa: CASNYPQGANTGELFF
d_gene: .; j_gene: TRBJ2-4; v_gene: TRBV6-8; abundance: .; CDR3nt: TGTGCCAGCAGTTCGAGCCGGGAAGTCGGCATTCAGTACTTC; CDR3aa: CASSSSREVGIQYF
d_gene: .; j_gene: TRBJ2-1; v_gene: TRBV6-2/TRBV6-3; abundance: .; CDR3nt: TGTGCCAGCAGTTACTCAAGGGGCAGGGGAGGCAATGAGCAGTTCTTC; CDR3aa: CASSYSRGRGGNEQFF
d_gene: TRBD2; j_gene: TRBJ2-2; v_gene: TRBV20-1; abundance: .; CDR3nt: TGCAGTGCTAGATCTAGGACTAGCGGCTACACCGGGGAGCTGTTTTTT; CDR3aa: CSARSRTSGYTGELFF
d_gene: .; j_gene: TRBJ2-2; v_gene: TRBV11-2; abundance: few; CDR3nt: TGTGCCAGCAGCTTAGATCTTGCCGGGGAGCTGTTTTTT; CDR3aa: CASSLDLAGELFF
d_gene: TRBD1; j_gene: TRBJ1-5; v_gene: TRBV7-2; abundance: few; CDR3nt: TGTGCCAGCAGCCCGAGGACAGGACAGGGTCAGCCCCAGCATTTT; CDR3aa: CASSPRTGQGQPQHF
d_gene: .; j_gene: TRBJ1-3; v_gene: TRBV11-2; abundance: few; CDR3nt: TGTGCCAGCAGCCCCGTCGTGGGGGTGACCTCTGGAAACACCATATATTTT; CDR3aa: CASSPVVGVTSGNTIYF
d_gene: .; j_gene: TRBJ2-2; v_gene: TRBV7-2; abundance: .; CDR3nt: TGTGCCAGCAGCCTTGGGACTCCCCCCGGGGAGCTGTTTTTT; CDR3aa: CASSLGTPPGELFF
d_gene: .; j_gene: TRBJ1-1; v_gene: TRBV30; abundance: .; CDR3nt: TGTGCCTGGAGTGCAAGGGGTCTGGAAGCTTTCTTT; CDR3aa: CAWSARGLEAFF
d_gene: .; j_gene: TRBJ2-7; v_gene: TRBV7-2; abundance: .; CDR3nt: TGTGCCAGCAGCTTTTTTCCCGGATACGAGCAGTACTTC; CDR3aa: CASSFFPGYEQYF
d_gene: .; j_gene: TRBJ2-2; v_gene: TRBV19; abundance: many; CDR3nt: TGTGCCAGTAGTCTATCAGGGTCGAACACCGGGGAGCTGTTTTTT; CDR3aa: CASSLSGSNTGELFF
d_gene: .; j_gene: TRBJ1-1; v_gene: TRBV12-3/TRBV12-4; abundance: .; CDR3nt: TGTGCCAGCAGTCTCAGGGAGGTCACTGAAGCTTTCTTT; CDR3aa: CASSLREVTEAFF
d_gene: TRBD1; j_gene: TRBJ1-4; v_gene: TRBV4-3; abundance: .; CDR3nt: TGCGCCAGCAGCCAAGTCAGGACAGGGAGAAGTGGGGGGTTAGGATTTGAAAAACTGTTTTTT; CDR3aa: CASSQVRTGRSGGLGFEKLFF
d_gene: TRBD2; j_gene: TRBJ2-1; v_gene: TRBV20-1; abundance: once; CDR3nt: TGCAGTGCTAGGCGACTAGCGGGAGCGTACAATGAGCAGTTCTTC; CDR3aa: CSARRLAGAYNEQFF
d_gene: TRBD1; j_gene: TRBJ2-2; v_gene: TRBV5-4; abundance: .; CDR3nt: TGTGCCAGCAGCTGGGACAGAACCGGGGAGCTGTTTTTT; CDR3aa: CASSWDRTGELFF
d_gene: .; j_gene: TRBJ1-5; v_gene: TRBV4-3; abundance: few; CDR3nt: TGCGCCAGCAGCCAAGATCTGGGTTGGGGCAATCAGCCCCAGCATTTT; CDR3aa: CASSQDLGWGNQPQHF
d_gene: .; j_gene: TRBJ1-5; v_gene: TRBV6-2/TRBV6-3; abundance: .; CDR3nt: TGTGCCAGCAGTCTCACAGGGATCAGTCAGCCCCAGCATTTT; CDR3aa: CASSLTGISQPQHF
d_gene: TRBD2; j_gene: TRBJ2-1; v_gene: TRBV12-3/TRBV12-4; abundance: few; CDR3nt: TGTGCCAGCAGTCCCAGGACTAGCTCTTGGAATGAGCAGTTCTTC; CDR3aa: CASSPRTSSWNEQFF